A few counts support the clone carrying this TCR beta chain. This record comes from a study of T-cell memory formation after mild COVID-19. TCRdb called the 5' RACE reads again in MiXCR, with one record for every CDR3 protein. The data contain 70,000 to 100,000 distinct CDR3 sequences, roughly an eighth of them singletons. V lost 1 base to trimming and J lost 6 bases, with 18 bases between them. Germline V gene lookup returns CDR1 LNHDA and CDR2 SQIVND (reference sequence). This CDR3 region has 16 residues. This chain uses TRBV19 with TRBJ1-2; D gene unclear. Source material: PBMCs or a T cell subset sorted from them (not recorded which). The receptor comes from an adult woman who had mild COVID-19 (a few samples of this study predate the infection). Cell type and time point are not known. The CDR3 reads CASSIVPGSPRDGYTF. The CDR3 bases are TGTGCCAGTAGTATAGTTCCGGGGTCCCCACGGGATGGCTACACCTTC.